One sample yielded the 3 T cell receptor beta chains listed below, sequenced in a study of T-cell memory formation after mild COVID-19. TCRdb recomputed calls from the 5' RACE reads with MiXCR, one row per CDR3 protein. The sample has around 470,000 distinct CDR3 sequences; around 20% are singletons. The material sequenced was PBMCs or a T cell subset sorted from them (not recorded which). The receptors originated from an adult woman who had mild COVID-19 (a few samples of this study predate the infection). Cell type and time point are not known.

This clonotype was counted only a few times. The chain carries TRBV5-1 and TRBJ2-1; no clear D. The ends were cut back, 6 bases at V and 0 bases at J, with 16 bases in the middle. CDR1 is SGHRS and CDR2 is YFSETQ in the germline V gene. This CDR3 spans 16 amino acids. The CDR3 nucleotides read TGCGCCAGCACATTTGGGTCCATGAGCTCCTACAATGAGCAGTTCTTC. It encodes CASTFGSMSSYNEQFF.

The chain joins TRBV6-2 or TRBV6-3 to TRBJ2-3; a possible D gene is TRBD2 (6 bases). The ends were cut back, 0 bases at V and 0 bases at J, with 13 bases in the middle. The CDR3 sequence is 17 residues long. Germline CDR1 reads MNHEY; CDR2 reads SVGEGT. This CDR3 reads CASSYSVRGWSTDTQYF. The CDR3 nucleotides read TGTGCCAGCAGTTACTCGGTCCGGGGGTGGAGCACAGATACGCAGTATTTT.

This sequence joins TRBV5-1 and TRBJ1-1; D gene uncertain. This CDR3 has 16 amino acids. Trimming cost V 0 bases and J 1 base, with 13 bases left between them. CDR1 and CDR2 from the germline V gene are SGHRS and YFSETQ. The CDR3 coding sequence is TGCGCCAGCAGCTTGGTCCCGGGGTATGGGAACACTGAAGCTTTCTTT. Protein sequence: CASSLVPGYGNTEAFF.